This T cell receptor (beta chain) was found in a study of blood T cell repertoires in COVID-19. At the level of the study: Material from acute and convalescent COVID-19 was sourced from the United States, Italy and Spain. From T cells, B-cell-depleted T cells, or PBMCs came the material, which was cDNA or gDNA.

Trimming took 5 bases from V and 1 from J; bases not matched to a gene: 4. The CDR3 spans 14 residues. In germline, CDR1 is ENHRY, CDR2 SYGVKD. How the authors handled the data: Amplification from reference gene primers served as the basis for estimated nucleated cell counts. Assay used: immunoSEQ multiplex PCR; TCRdb lists only in-frame clones, some missing. For V, J and clone size, that table is used; D and trimming come from the DNA. The sample gives 15,000 to 20,000 clones, around 81% of which show up once; approximately 15% is in the top ten. The sequenced sample was peripheral blood. The clonotype comes from a man aged 35 to 55 with active or convalescent COVID-19. This rearrangement joins TRBV10-3 to TRBJ1-2, with 7 bases that match TRBD1. The CDR3 DNA reads as TGTGCCATCAGTATGGACAGGCTTAACTATGGCTACACCTTC. Its protein product is CAISMDRLNYGYTF.